Below, one T cell receptor beta chain is given with its context. Its specific antigen is unknown. Base-call qualities are not available, and no considerably larger clone is one nucleotide away. These data belong to a study of blood T cell repertoires in COVID-19 (dated by TCRdb to the early 2020s). Looking at the study overall: The collaborator samples originated in the United States, Italy and Spain and spanned the acute and convalescent phases of COVID-19. The samples were drawn from two sources: the first 160 participants of the ongoing ImmuneRACE study, and about 1,300 subjects contributed by 6 global collaborators. The prospective study material was composed of cDNA or gDNA derived from T cells, B-cell-depleted T cells, or PBMCs. Subjects who had been exposed to COVID-19, were actively infected with it, or had recovered from it provided the deeply sampled blood TCRbeta repertoires that made up the dataset. HLA class I and class II types, where available, came from metadata supplied by the sample provider rather than from assay-based typing. Sample metadata almost always included a de-identified subject ID, COVID-19 status, age in years and sex. The repertoires were released in a freely available public database intended as a resource for research on the immune response to SARS-CoV-2. The study at large found these results: The amount of clinical and demographic metadata varied by source and participant and was provided uncurated.

CDR1 and CDR2 are read off the germline V gene (reference sequence) as GTSNPN and SVGIG. V trim: 1 base; J trim: 10 bases; unmatched bases: 12. The CDR3 numbers 16 residues from cysteine through phenylalanine. Just CDR3 DNA is preserved here, 48 bases in frame from base 1. TCRbeta CDR3 regions were amplified from genomic DNA by means of the immunoSEQ Assay, a bias-controlled multiplex PCR. On the study's bioinformatics: Within the assay, amplification of reference gene primers was used to estimate how many nucleated cells each sample contained. Sequence reads were collapsed and filtered to measure the absolute abundance of every unique TCRbeta CDR3 rearrangement. Productive Simpson clonality was computed per sample as the square root of Simpson's diversity index over productive rearrangements. TCRdb stores this immuneACCESS table with in-frame sequences only. Part of the clones is absent; in the studies checked, under half of the shortfall reflects unresolved V genes, and no reason is known for the rest. V and J calls and clone size come straight from that table; D and trimming were deduced from the DNA. Present in this sample are more than 95,000 clones, approximately 87% of which were seen just once. The ten biggest clones cover over 2% of the sample.

Collaborating institutions collected whole blood in K2EDTA tubes following their own protocols. For TCRbeta analysis, collaborators shipped samples in one of three forms: frozen whole blood, isolated PBMCs, or DNA extracted from either of those sample types. This receptor chain uses TRBV30 and TRBJ2-3, with 12 bases aligning to TRBD2. This clonotype originated in a man aged 25 to 40 with acute or convalescent COVID-19. What was sequenced was peripheral blood. The CDR3 protein: CAWSAMLAGGPFAQYF. The nucleotide sequence is given as TGTGCCTGGAGTGCTATGCTAGCGGGGGGGCCGTTTGCGCAGTATTTT.